This T cell receptor beta chain was obtained from a study of blood T cell repertoires in COVID-19. Profiling relied on immunoSEQ multiplex PCR, and the TCRdb table lists in-frame clones only, not all of them. The repertoire consists of some 190,000 clones, with about four fifths occurring once and the leading ten covering under 4%. With V trimmed by 1 base and J by 7 bases, 8 bases remained unmatched. The CDR3 is 16 amino acids. CDR1 is MRHNA and CDR2 is SNTAGT in the germline V gene. The chain has TRBV6-4 and TRBJ2-1; 9 bases agree with TRBD2. Sequences were obtained from PBMCs or T cells enriched from blood (not recorded which). The source of this sequence is a woman aged 30 to 39 who had been exposed to COVID-19. In DNA form, the CDR3 reads TGTGCCAGCAGTGACTTGATTAGCGGGGGCCTTAATGAGCAGTTCTTC. This codes for CASSDLISGGLNEQFF.